The rows below give T cell receptor beta chains drawn from one sample of a study of cytomegalovirus exposure and HLA in healthy donors. The assay was immunoSEQ multiplex PCR, and TCRdb's table has in-frame clones only and misses some. Its clone listing holds 130,000 to 150,000 clones. Specimen: PBMCs. The receptors derive from a male donor in good health and CMV-seronegative. The CDR3 runs from the conserved cysteine through the conserved F or W.

CASSPPSGLYGYTF	TRBJ1-2	TRBV18
CASASSGRAYEQYF	TRBJ2-7	TRBV19
CASSPGQVGSPLHF	TRBJ1-6	TRBV6-5
CASSWDRDTEAFF	TRBJ1-1	TRBV5-6
CSVAPRLAGVSYEQYF	TRBJ2-7	TRBV29-1
CASGSGGAGEQYF	TRBJ2-7	TRBV27
CAWSVRGDTQYF	TRBJ2-3	TRBV30
CASSQGDRGSGYTF	TRBJ1-2	TRBV4-3
CSTDGANTEAFF	TRBJ1-1	TRBV29-1
CASSISGLAGHEQFF	TRBJ2-1	TRBV7-7
CAISEGQGAYEQYF	TRBJ2-7	TRBV10-3
CASSPGATEQFF	TRBJ2-1	TRBV25-1
CASSISAVSGDEQYF	TRBJ2-7	TRBV19
CASSSYRAATEAFF	TRBJ1-1	TRBV2
CASSIGGTEAFF	TRBJ1-1	TRBV5-4
CASSIRTGGTYEQYF	TRBJ2-7	TRBV19
CASSLEVTETYEQYF	TRBJ2-7	TRBV7-2
CASSLVPQGETQYF	TRBJ2-5	TRBV7-6